This T cell receptor (beta chain) is from a study of regulatory T cells in long-lasting Graves disease. General study points: Favored usage of TRBV28, TRBJ1-2 and TRBJ2-5 was recorded in persistent disease.

This clonotype has ten or more counts. The antigen is not known. In building TCR beta libraries, iRepertoire HTBI primers were used together with Arm-PCR of CDR3 regions. TCRdb re-called the multiplex PCR reads through MiXCR, storing one row per CDR3 protein. The data hold roughly 610,000 distinct CDR3 sequences, with about 16% observed a single time. Time point reported: newly diagnosed GD, antithyroid drugs for less than 3 months. RNA isolated from PBMCs was used to make the TCR library. Patients came through an endocrinology department, and that department was in Xi'an, China. The ends lost 6 bases at V and 2 bases at J; junction bases unmatched: 5. The CDR3 is 14 residues long. Germline values: CDR1 SGHAT, CDR2 FQNNGV. The same sample was also used in a study of T cells in Graves' hyperthyroidism and ophthalmopathy. Per that paper: Patients with uncontrolled infections, other autoimmune diseases, pregnancy or lactation were excluded. Most expanded thyroid clonotypes above 0.001 recurred in blood.

This sequence was found in a man between 18 and 29 years old with Graves disease. Sequencing was performed on peripheral blood mononuclear cells (PBMCs), taken at new diagnosis, from a patient treated with antithyroid drugs. The chain joins TRBV11-2 to TRBJ2-3; the match to TRBD1 covers 7 bases. The CDR3 DNA reads TGTGCCAGCAGTTCCGGGACAGACACAGATACGCAGTATTTT. Amino acids: CASSSGTDTDTQYF. Using reference TRBV11-2 and TRBJ2-3 for the parts outside the CDR3, the full variable domain is EAGVAQSPRYKIIEKRQSVAFWCNPISGHATLYWYQQILGQGPKLLIQFQNNGVVDDSQLPKDRFSAERLKGVDSTLKIQPAKLEDSAVYLCASSSGTDTDTQYFGPGTRLTVL.